The text below deals with one T cell receptor (beta chain). These data belong to a study of T cell clones after liver transplantation. About the study: Post-transplant blood was tracked for graft-donor-reactive T cell clones identified in a pre-transplant mixed lymphocyte reaction.

TCRdb's table, derived via immunoSEQ multiplex PCR, lists solely in-frame clones and lacks some. The table has roughly 60,000 clones, approximately 70% seen once. CDR1 WNHNN and CDR2 SYGVQD come from the germline V gene (reference sequence). The CDR3 sequence is 13 residues long. V was clipped by 2 bases and J by 1 base, with 2 bases between them. The chain carries TRBV10-1 and TRBJ2-2; D gene ambiguous. The receptor's source is a human patient who received a liver transplant. Some T cells may have originated in the graft donor. Sequencing was performed on CD4+ T cells from blood, taken at the roughly 15-month timepoint. The CDR3 DNA reads as TGCGCCAGCAGTGAGCGGAACACCGGGGAGCTGTTTTTT. Translated, it gives CASSERNTGELFF.